This T cell receptor beta chain derives from a study of T-cell reconstitution after alpha-beta-depleted transplantation in children. The germline V gene has CDR1 DFQATT and CDR2 SNEGSKA (reference sequence). V lost 2 bases, J lost 0 bases, and 3 bases stayed unmatched. CDR3 size: 15 residues. Construction of the TCRbeta library involved unique molecular identifiers. One entry per CDR3 protein results from TCRdb running MiXCR on the PCR reads. Of about 640,000 distinct CDR3 sequences in the sample, roughly 13% were seen once. The source of this sequence is a male patient aged 10-17 years who had a stem cell transplant for acute myeloid leukemia, so the T cells may come from the graft donor. The specimen was PBMCs, mostly from graft donor cells, collected 360 days after TCRalphabeta/CD19-depleted stem cell transplant. The chain carries TRBV20-1 and TRBJ1-3; 8 bases are shared with TRBD1. The chain's CDR3 is CSARHQGASGNTIYF. In DNA form, the CDR3 reads TGCAGTGCTAGACACCAGGGGGCCTCTGGAAACACCATATATTTT.